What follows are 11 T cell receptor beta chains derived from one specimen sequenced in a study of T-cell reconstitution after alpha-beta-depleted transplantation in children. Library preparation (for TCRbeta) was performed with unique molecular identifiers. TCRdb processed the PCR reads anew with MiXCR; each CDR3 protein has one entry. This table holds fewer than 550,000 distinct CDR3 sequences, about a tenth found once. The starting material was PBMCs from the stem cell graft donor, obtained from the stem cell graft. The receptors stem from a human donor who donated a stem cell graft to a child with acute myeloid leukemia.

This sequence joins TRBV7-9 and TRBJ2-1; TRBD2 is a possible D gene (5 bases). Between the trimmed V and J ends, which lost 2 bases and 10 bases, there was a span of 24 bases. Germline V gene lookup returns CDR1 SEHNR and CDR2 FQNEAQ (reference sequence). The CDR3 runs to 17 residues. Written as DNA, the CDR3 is TGTGCCAGCAGCTTAAAACCCACTAACAGAGGGTCACGGGAGCAGTTCTTC. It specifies CASSLKPTNRGSREQFF.

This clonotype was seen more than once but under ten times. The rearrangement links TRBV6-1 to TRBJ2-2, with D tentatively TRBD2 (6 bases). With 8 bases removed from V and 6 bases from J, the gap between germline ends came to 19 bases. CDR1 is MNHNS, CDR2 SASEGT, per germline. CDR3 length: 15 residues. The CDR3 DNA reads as TGTGCCAGCGGGCCTGCCGGGACTCGCCCCGGGGAGCTGTTTTTT. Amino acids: CASGPAGTRPGELFF.

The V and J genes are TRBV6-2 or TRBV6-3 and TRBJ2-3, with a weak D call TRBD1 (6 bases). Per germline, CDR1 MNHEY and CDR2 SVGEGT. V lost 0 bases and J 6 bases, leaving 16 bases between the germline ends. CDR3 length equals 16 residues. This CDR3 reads CASSYSRDKFVDTQYF. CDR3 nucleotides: TGTGCCAGCAGTTACTCTAGGGACAAGTTTGTCGATACGCAGTATTTT.

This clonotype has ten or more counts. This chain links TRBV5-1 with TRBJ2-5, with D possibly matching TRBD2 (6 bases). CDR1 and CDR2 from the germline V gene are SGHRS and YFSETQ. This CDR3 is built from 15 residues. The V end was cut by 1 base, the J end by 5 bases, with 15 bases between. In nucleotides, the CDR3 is TGCGCCAGCAGCTTGCTGGCGGGGTTGGGCGAGACCCAGTACTTC. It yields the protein CASSLLAGLGETQYF.

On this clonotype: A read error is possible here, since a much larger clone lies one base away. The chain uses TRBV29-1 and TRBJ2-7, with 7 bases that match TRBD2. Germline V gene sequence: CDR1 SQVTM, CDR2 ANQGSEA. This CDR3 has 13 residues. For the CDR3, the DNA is TGCAGCGTCACCGGGACTACCGCCAGGCAGCACTACTTC. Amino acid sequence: CSVTGTTARQHYF.

This CDR3 reads CSASSAGGAYNEQFF. CDR3 DNA sequence: TGCAGTGCTAGCTCGGCGGGGGGGGCCTACAATGAGCAGTTCTTC. The chain joins TRBV20-1 to TRBJ2-1; 9 bases align to TRBD2. This CDR3 comprises 15 residues. Germline assignment: CDR1 DFQATT and CDR2 SNEGSKA (reference sequence). The ends lost 3 bases at V and 2 bases at J; junction bases unmatched: 5.

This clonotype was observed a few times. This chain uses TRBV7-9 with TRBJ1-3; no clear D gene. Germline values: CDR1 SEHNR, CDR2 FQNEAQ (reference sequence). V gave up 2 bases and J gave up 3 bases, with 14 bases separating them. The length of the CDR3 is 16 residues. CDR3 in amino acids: CASSLWGLVYGNTIYF. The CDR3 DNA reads TGTGCCAGCAGCTTATGGGGTTTGGTATATGGAAACACCATATATTTT.

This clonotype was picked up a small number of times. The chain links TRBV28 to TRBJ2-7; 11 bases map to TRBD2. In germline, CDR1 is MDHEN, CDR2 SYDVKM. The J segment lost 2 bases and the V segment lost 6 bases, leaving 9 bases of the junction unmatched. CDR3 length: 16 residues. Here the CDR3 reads CASSPLRLAGPYEQYF. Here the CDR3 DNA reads TGTGCCAGCAGCCCGCTACGACTAGCGGGGCCCTACGAGCAGTACTTC.

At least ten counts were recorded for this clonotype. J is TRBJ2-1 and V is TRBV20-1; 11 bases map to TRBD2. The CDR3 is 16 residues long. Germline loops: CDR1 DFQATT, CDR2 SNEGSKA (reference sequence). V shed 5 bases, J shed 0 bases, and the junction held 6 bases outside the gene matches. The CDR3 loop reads CSALGGLAVSYNEQFF. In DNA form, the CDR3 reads TGCAGTGCTCTGGGGGGACTAGCGGTCTCCTACAATGAGCAGTTCTTC.

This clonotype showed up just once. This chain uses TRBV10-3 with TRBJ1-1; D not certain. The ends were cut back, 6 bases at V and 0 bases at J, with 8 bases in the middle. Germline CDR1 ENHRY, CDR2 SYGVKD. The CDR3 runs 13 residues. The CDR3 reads CAISLKMNTEAFF. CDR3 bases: TGTGCCATCAGCCTGAAAATGAACACTGAAGCTTTCTTT.

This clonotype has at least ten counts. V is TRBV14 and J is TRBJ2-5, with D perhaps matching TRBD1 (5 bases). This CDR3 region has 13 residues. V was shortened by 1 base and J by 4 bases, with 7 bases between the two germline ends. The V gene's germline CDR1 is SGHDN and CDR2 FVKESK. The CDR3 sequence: CASSQAGRETQYF. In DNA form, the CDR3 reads TGTGCCAGCAGCCAAGCAGGGCGAGAGACCCAGTACTTC. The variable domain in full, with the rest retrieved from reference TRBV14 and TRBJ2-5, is EAGVTQFPSHSVIEKGQTVTLRCDPISGHDNLYWYRRVMGKEIKFLLHFVKESKQDESGMPNNRFLAERTGGTYSTLKVQPAELEDSGVYFCASSQAGRETQYFGPGTRLLVL.